What follows are 27 T cell receptor beta chains derived from one specimen sequenced in a study of shared clonotypes between healthy human individuals. Produced via immunoSEQ multiplex PCR; TCRdb's table is partial and in-frame only. The sample shows under 1,100,000 clones, about 75% of them seen only once. The sequenced material came from memory CD4+ T cells sorted from blood. As to subset: CD45RA-negative fraction. These TCRs come from a young man in good health.

This chain joins TRBV21-1 and TRBJ1-6; TRBD1 is the table's D call, not checked against the DNA. TRBV21-1 has pseudogene status. This CDR3 is 18 amino acids long. The CDR3 loop is CASSLYPRTGGWSAPLHF. DNA for the CDR3: TGTGCCAGCAGCTTGTACCCCCGGACAGGGGGCTGGTCCGCACCCCTCCACTTT.

Concerning this clone itself: One end of the junction is discordant with germline, which a read error may explain. The chain uses TRBV7-9 and TRBJ2-1; 7 bases are a match to TRBD1. CDR3 size: 16 residues. Germline V gene lookup returns CDR1 SEHNR and CDR2 FQNEAQ (reference sequence). CDR3 amino acids: CASSLVGQVLYNEQFF. DNA of the CDR3: TGTGCCAGCAGTTTAGTCGGACAGGTACTCTACAATGAGCAGTTCTTC.

This clone was seen more than once but under ten times. The genes are TRBV30 and TRBJ1-2, with no clear D. CDR1 and CDR2 (germline): GTSNPN, SVGIG (reference sequence). The V end was cut by 4 bases, the J end by 9 bases, with 12 bases between. CDR3 size: 11 residues. The DNA for the CDR3 is TGTGCCTGGATGGTAGAACAGCGCTACACCTTC. As protein: CAWMVEQRYTF.

V is TRBV7-9 and J is TRBJ2-1; 8 bases agree with TRBD1. The CDR3 is 18 residues long. The V gene end was trimmed by 5 bases and the J gene end by 9 bases; junction bases not matched to a gene: 21. Germline V gene lookup returns CDR1 SEHNR and CDR2 FQNEAQ (reference sequence). CDR3 sequence reads: CASSPPGQVLLLQFEQFF. The CDR3 DNA sequence: TGTGCCAGCAGCCCTCCGGGACAGGTGCTGCTCCTACAATTTGAGCAGTTCTTC.

Points on this clone: Other DNA sequences within the sample encode an identical CDR3. The V gene is TRBV7-2, the J gene TRBJ2-7; D unclear. The CDR3 has 11 residues. Germline loops: CDR1 SGHTA, CDR2 FQGNSA. V dropped 1 base and J dropped 6 bases, with 4 bases sitting between them. The CDR3 nucleotides read TGTGCCAGCAGCTTAGACCGCGAGCAGTACTTC. Its protein product is CASSLDREQYF.

V is TRBV29-1 and J is TRBJ2-3; D might be TRBD1 (6 bases). CDR1 SQVTM and CDR2 ANQGSEA come from the germline V gene. This CDR3 spans 13 amino acids. V shed 4 bases and J shed 2 bases, with 10 bases lying between them. CDR3 sequence: CSVGQDYTDTQYF. The CDR3 DNA is TGCAGCGTTGGACAGGATTACACAGATACGCAGTATTTT.

This clone has a count of ten or more. The chain combines TRBV28 with TRBJ1-5; TRBD1 agrees at 7 bases. The CDR3 is 19 residues long. V lost 2 bases to trimming and J lost 0 bases; unmatched junction nucleotides: 13. Per the germline V gene, CDR1 is MDHEN and CDR2 is SYDVKM. In DNA form, the CDR3 reads TGTGCCAGCAGTTTAGGACAGGTAAAAATTCTATATAGCAATCAGCCCCAGCATTTT. Translating it yields CASSLGQVKILYSNQPQHF. Looking up the rest from reference TRBV28 and TRBJ1-5 gives the full variable domain: DVKVTQSSRYLVKRTGEKVFLECVQDMDHENMFWYRQDPGLGLRLIYFSYDVKMKEKGDIPEGYSVSREKKERFSLILESASTNQTSMYLCASSLGQVKILYSNQPQHFGDGTRLSIL.

This clone appeared a single time. This sequence joins TRBV2 and TRBJ2-2; D is unresolved. Trimming removed 9 bases at V and 6 bases at J, with 20 bases between. CDR3 length: 15 amino acids. In germline, CDR1 is SNHLY, CDR2 FYNNEI. The CDR3 spells CASKKRSEESGELFF. As DNA, the CDR3 is TGTGCCAGTAAGAAACGGTCAGAGGAGTCCGGGGAGCTGTTTTTT.

The chain combines TRBV18 with TRBJ1-3, with D tentatively TRBD1 (6 bases). Trimming stripped 1 base from V and 3 bases from J, with 13 bases between. The CDR3 consists of 16 residues. From germline, CDR1 is KGHSH and CDR2 LQKENI. The CDR3 sequence is CASSPLQDSIGNTIYF. The CDR3 DNA reads TGTGCCAGCTCACCACTTCAGGACAGCATTGGAAACACCATATATTTT.

This sequence joins TRBV6-1 and TRBJ2-7, with D perhaps assigned TRBD1 or TRBD2 (5 bases each). V was trimmed by 5 bases and J by 6 bases, leaving 17 bases between them. The CDR3 is made up of 14 amino acids. CDR1 is MNHNS, CDR2 SASEGT, per germline. The CDR3 is CASSLTPGDPEQYF. The CDR3 DNA is TGTGCCAGCAGTCTTACCCCTGGGGACCCCGAGCAGTACTTC.

V gene TRBV7-3 combines with J gene TRBJ2-3; D ambiguous. Deletions cut 5 bases from V and 6 bases from J, with 18 bases between. This CDR3 contains 15 residues. Germline assignment: CDR1 SGHTA and CDR2 FQGTGA. The CDR3 here is CASSASGPASDTQYF. The CDR3 region has the DNA TGTGCCAGCAGCGCCTCGGGCCCGGCCTCCGATACGCAGTATTTT.

This clone turned up a few times. Other DNA sequences in this specimen translate into the identical CDR3. The rearrangement joins TRBV5-6 to TRBJ1-5; D gene uncertain. V was shortened by 0 bases and J by 4 bases, with 5 bases between the two germline ends. Germline CDR1 SGHDT, CDR2 YYEEEE. This CDR3 comprises 13 residues. CDR3 DNA sequence: TGTGCCAGCAGCTTGGGTCCAAATCAGCCCCAGCATTTT. It codes for CASSLGPNQPQHF. The complete variable domain, with remaining parts taken from reference TRBV5-6 and TRBJ1-5, reads DAGVTQSPTHLIKTRGQQVTLRCSPKSGHDTVSWYQQALGQGPQFIFQYYEEEERQRGNFPDRFSGHQFPNYSSELNVNALLLGDSALYLCASSLGPNQPQHFGDGTRLSIL.

This rearrangement joins TRBV5-6 to TRBJ2-1, with TRBD2 identical over 7 bases. V trimming: 8 bases; J trimming: 0 bases; junction bases outside the gene matches: 8. Germline CDR1 and CDR2: SGHDT and YYEEEE. The CDR3 spans 15 residues. This chain's CDR3 is CASRGGSSSYNEQFF. The CDR3 nucleotides read TGTGCCAGTAGGGGAGGGTCGAGCTCCTACAATGAGCAGTTCTTC.

The chain carries TRBV19 and TRBJ2-2; TRBD2 agrees at 11 bases. The germline gives CDR1 LNHDA, CDR2 SQIVND (reference sequence). The trim removed 4 bases at V and 3 bases at J, leaving 7 bases unmatched. The CDR3 has 17 residues. CDR3 DNA sequence: TGTGCCAGTAGTACGGGGCTAGCGGGGGGCCACACCGGGGAGCTGTTTTTT. This translates into CASSTGLAGGHTGELFF.

This chain connects TRBV7-2 to TRBJ2-3; the D is unclear. With 5 bases removed from V and 2 bases from J, the gap between germline ends came to 11 bases. The CDR3 is made up of 14 amino acids. Germline assignment: CDR1 SGHTA and CDR2 FQGNSA. CDR3 region: CASSPASYTDTQYF. DNA for the CDR3: TGTGCCAGCAGCCCCGCCAGCTACACAGATACGCAGTATTTT. The whole variable domain, remainder taken from reference TRBV7-2 and TRBJ2-3, is GAGVSQSPSNKVTEKGKDVELRCDPISGHTALYWYRQSLGQGLEFLIYFQGNSAPDKSGLPSDRFSAERTGGSVSTLTIQRTQQEDSAVYLCASSPASYTDTQYFGPGTRLTVL.

V usage is TRBV9 and J usage is TRBJ1-6; 11 bases line up with TRBD1. V was pared by 3 bases and J by 7 bases, with 3 bases of the junction left unmatched. The CDR3 runs to 15 residues. Looked up from germline, CDR1 is SGDLS and CDR2 is YYNGEE. CDR3 sequence (DNA): TGTGCCAGCAGCGGGGACAGGGGGGACAATTCACCCCTCCACTTT. Encoded protein: CASSGDRGDNSPLHF.

This clone came up once. The sample contains more than one DNA sequence encoding this CDR3. The rearrangement links TRBV30 to TRBJ2-2; D remains unclear. The germline V gene has CDR1 GTSNPN and CDR2 SVGIG (reference sequence). The ends were cut back, 0 bases at V and 8 bases at J, with 4 bases in the middle. The length of the CDR3 is 11 residues. Here the CDR3 DNA reads TGTGCCTGGAGTGTCTTAGGGGAGCTGTTTTTT. It specifies CAWSVLGELFF.

This clone was observed a few times. V is TRBV29-1 and J is TRBJ1-1, with 7 bases lining up with TRBD1. V lost 7 bases and J lost 5; bases outside the gene matches: 10. The CDR3 covers 13 residues. Per germline, CDR1 SQVTM and CDR2 ANQGSEA. The CDR3 is CSASRQGRTEAFF. The CDR3 region has the DNA TGCAGCGCGTCACGACAGGGCAGGACTGAAGCTTTCTTT.

The chain employs TRBV30 and TRBJ2-1; D may correspond to TRBD1 or TRBD2 (5 bases each). The germline CDR1 and CDR2 sequences are GTSNPN and SVGIG (reference sequence). CDR3 size: 14 residues. The V and J ends lost 3 bases and 4 bases respectively, with 13 bases between them. The CDR3 nucleotides are TGTGCCTGGAGCTCCGAGGGGCCTTACAATGAGCAGTTCTTC. This encodes CAWSSEGPYNEQFF.

The chain has TRBV14 and TRBJ1-2; TRBD1 is a possible D gene (5 bases). V was trimmed by 3 bases and J by 7 bases, leaving 12 bases between them. Germline V gene sequence: CDR1 SGHDN, CDR2 FVKESK. The CDR3 is made up of 13 amino acids. The CDR3 here is CASSQGEVFGYTF. In nucleotides, the CDR3 is TGTGCCAGCAGCCAGGGGGAGGTTTTTGGCTACACCTTC.

This chain uses TRBV7-3 with TRBJ2-3; TRBD1 agrees at 11 bases. The CDR3 contains 13 residues. V shed 8 bases, J shed 4 bases, and the junction held 2 bases outside the gene matches. From germline, CDR1 is SGHTA and CDR2 FQGTGA. The CDR3 here is CASGTGGPDTQYF. The CDR3 DNA reads TGTGCCAGCGGGACAGGGGGACCAGATACGCAGTATTTT.

The chain recombines TRBV23-1 with TRBJ2-3; TRBD2 agrees at 10 bases. TRBV23-1 is assigned to the ORF class and has an uncertain function. Trimming took 3 bases from V and 5 from J; bases not matched to a gene: 20. The CDR3 runs 20 residues. In DNA, the CDR3 is TGCGCCAGCAGTCAGCCTAGGACGGATTCTAGCGGGAGCAAGGTAGATACGCAGTATTTT. The encoded protein is CASSQPRTDSSGSKVDTQYF.

The gene calls are TRBV19 and TRBJ2-7; 8 nucleotides match TRBD1. CDR1 is LNHDA, CDR2 SQIVND, per germline (reference sequence). Unmatched junction bases numbered 7, after V lost 6 bases and J lost 0 bases. The CDR3 extends over 15 amino acids. The CDR3 loop reads CASSTGGTSSYEQYF. The CDR3 bases are TGTGCCAGTAGCACAGGGGGAACTAGCTCCTACGAGCAGTACTTC.

This clone was seen at least ten times. The rearrangement links TRBV10-1 to TRBJ1-1; D possibly corresponds to TRBD1 (5 bases). CDR3 length: 16 residues. V lost 3 bases and J 4 bases, leaving 18 bases between the germline ends. Germline loops: CDR1 WNHNN, CDR2 SYGVQD (reference sequence). The CDR3 loop reads CASSEGQGKGGTEAFF. The CDR3, as DNA: TGCGCCAGCAGTGAAGGGCAGGGAAAAGGAGGCACTGAAGCTTTCTTT.

As concerns this clone: At the DNA level, this CDR3 is encoded by other sequences in the same sample as well. The chain employs TRBV5-1 and TRBJ1-1, with TRBD1 identical over 8 bases. The CDR3 consists of 14 residues. J lost 3 bases, V lost 2 bases, and 3 bases had no gene match. Germline V gene sequence: CDR1 SGHRS, CDR2 YFSETQ. Here the CDR3 DNA reads TGCGCCAGCAGCTTAGCAGGGGGCGACACTGAAGCTTTCTTT. Its protein is CASSLAGGDTEAFF.

The chain uses TRBV7-3 and TRBJ2-1, with TRBD1 matching over 7 bases. The CDR3 totals 12 residues. Germline V lookup: CDR1 SGHTA, CDR2 FQGTGA. The V and J ends lost 5 bases and 9 bases, in that order; junction bases with no gene match: 4. CDR3 coding DNA: TGTGCCAGCAGCCATAACAGGGGTGAGCAGTTCTTC. This sequence encodes CASSHNRGEQFF. The full variable domain, in which reference TRBV7-3 and TRBJ2-1 provide the parts outside the CDR3, is GAGVSQTPSNKVTEKGKYVELRCDPISGHTALYWYRQSLGQGPEFLIYFQGTGAADDSGLPNDRFFAVRPEGSVSTLKIQRTERGDSAVYLCASSHNRGEQFFGPGTRLTVL.

This clone has more than one count but fewer than ten. Other nucleotide sequences from this sample produce the same CDR3. In DNA form, the CDR3 reads TGTGCCACCAGCAGAGATGGGCGCGAGCAGTACTTC. Its protein product is CATSRDGREQYF. The chain combines TRBV15 with TRBJ2-7; D is unresolved. The length of the CDR3 is 12 residues. The germline V gene encodes CDR1 LNHNV and CDR2 YYDKDF (reference sequence). Between the trimmed V and J ends, which lost 0 bases and 6 bases, there was a span of 6 bases.